The entry below gives a single T cell receptor beta chain sequence along with its context. V dropped 4 bases and J dropped 3; count of bases not matched to a gene: 4. Germline loops: CDR1 SGHRS, CDR2 YFSETQ. The CDR3 spans 14 residues. This entry belongs to a study of blood T cell repertoires in COVID-19. About the research overall: Specimens from acute and convalescent COVID-19 originated in the United States, Italy and Spain. From T cells, B-cell-depleted T cells, or PBMCs came the material, which was cDNA or gDNA.

Authors' data handling: Amplification of reference gene primers was used by the study to estimate nucleated cell counts. Using immunoSEQ multiplex PCR, the repertoire was profiled, and TCRdb retains in-frame clones only, with some absent. V and J calls and clone size are copied from that table; D and trimming were computed from the DNA. The sample holds around 300,000 clones, around nine tenths seen once. The chain carries TRBV5-1 and TRBJ1-5; 7 bases match TRBD1. The sequenced material came from peripheral blood. This sequence was found in a man aged 50 or older with acute or convalescent COVID-19. This CDR3 is CASSLTGDNQPQHF. The CDR3 region has the DNA TGCGCCAGCAGCCTAACAGGGGACAATCAGCCCCAGCATTTT.